A single sample gave rise to the 18 T cell receptor beta chains below, sequenced in a study of control samples from healthy donors and cancer patients. Here immunoSEQ multiplex PCR was the method, and the copy in TCRdb shows in-frame clones only, minus some. Of about 100,000 clones listed, about 90% are singletons. Material: blood. These receptors were obtained from a woman aged 45 to 65 in good health.

The chain employs TRBV5-4 and TRBJ2-1; the match to TRBD2 covers 13 bases. The CDR3 spans 15 residues. Germline V gene sequence: CDR1 SGHNT, CDR2 YYREEE (reference sequence). With 4 bases clipped from V and 9 bases from J, the junction kept 7 bases outside the gene matches. CDR3 region: CASSPETSGRSEQFF. The CDR3 nucleotides are TGTGCCAGCAGCCCGGAGACTAGCGGGAGGTCTGAGCAGTTCTTC.

This chain joins TRBV29-1 and TRBJ1-2; no definite D call. The germline V gene has CDR1 SQVTM and CDR2 ANQGSEA. Deletions cut 5 bases from V and 1 base from J, with 11 bases between. The CDR3 is made up of 13 amino acids. The CDR3 loop is CSVLGGDNYGYTF. CDR3 in DNA: TGCAGCGTTTTAGGAGGAGATAACTATGGCTACACCTTC.

CDR3 region: CATAASRRLTNEKLFF. CDR3 sequence (DNA): TGTGCCACCGCCGCTTCGCGGCGTTTAACTAATGAAAAACTGTTTTTT. The genes are TRBV25-1 and TRBJ1-4; no definite D call. Per the germline V gene, CDR1 is MGHDK and CDR2 is SYGVNS. This CDR3 contains 16 residues. V was shortened by 10 bases and J by 1 base, with 19 bases between the two germline ends. The full variable domain, with the rest looked up from reference TRBV25-1 and TRBJ1-4, is EADIYQTPRYLVIGTGKKITLECSQTMGHDKMYWYQQDPGMELHLIHYSYGVNSTEKGDLSSESTVSRIRTEHFPLTLESARPSHTSQYLCATAASRRLTNEKLFFGSGTQLSVL.

The chain employs TRBV15 and TRBJ1-5; D uncertain. The CDR3 covers 17 residues. CDR1 is LNHNV, CDR2 YYDKDF, per germline (reference sequence). Trimming cost V 3 bases and J 5 bases, with 20 bases left between them. The chain's CDR3 is CATSSPGGDWADQPQHF. The CDR3 nucleotides are TGTGCCACCAGCAGCCCGGGTGGCGACTGGGCCGATCAGCCCCAGCATTTT.

The chain employs TRBV7-9 and TRBJ1-6; maybe TRBD1 (5 bases). Trimming removed 5 bases from V and 7 bases from J, with 15 bases in between. Germline V gene sequence: CDR1 SEHNR, CDR2 FQNEAQ (reference sequence). The CDR3 runs 15 residues. The CDR3, as DNA: TGTGCCAGCAGCCTCGGACTGGGGCCCAATTCACCCCTCCACTTT. Residues: CASSLGLGPNSPLHF. Drawing the rest from reference TRBV7-9 and TRBJ1-6, the complete variable domain is DTGVSQNPRHKITKRGQNVTFRCDPISEHNRLYWYRQTLGQGPEFLTYFQNEAQLEKSRLLSDRFSAERPKGSFSTLEIQRTEQGDSAMYLCASSLGLGPNSPLHFGNGTRLTVT.

This clone occurred once. The rearrangement links TRBV2 to TRBJ1-1; D gene unclear. V lost 4 bases and J lost 6, with 6 bases in between. The germline gives CDR1 SNHLY, CDR2 FYNNEI. The CDR3 sequence is 11 residues long. CDR3 region: CASSVRAEAFF. CDR3 coding DNA: TGTGCCAGCAGTGTTCGCGCTGAAGCTTTCTTT.

CDR3 sequence reads: CASSLSVTGELFF. CDR3 in DNA: TGTGCCAGCAGTTTGTCGGTTACCGGGGAGCTGTTTTTT. V usage is TRBV12-3 or TRBV12-4 and J usage is TRBJ2-2; D not certain. V was cut by 3 bases and J by 5 bases, with 7 bases left in between. The CDR3 spans 13 residues.

The sample holds a few counts of this clone. The chain joins TRBV5-1 to TRBJ1-2, with 8 bases lining up with TRBD1. The CDR3 sequence is 14 residues long. Germline V gene lookup returns CDR1 SGHRS and CDR2 YFSETQ. J lost 4 bases, V lost 4 bases, and 6 bases had no gene match. The CDR3 DNA reads as TGCGCCAGCAGCCAGTCAGGGGGCGCCTATGGCTACACCTTC. Translating gives CASSQSGGAYGYTF.

This rearrangement joins TRBV4-3 to TRBJ2-3; D may be TRBD1 (5 bases). The CDR3 has 16 amino acids. CDR1 is LGHNA, CDR2 YSLEER, per germline. Trimming cost V 4 bases and J 2 bases, with 16 bases left between them. The CDR3 sequence: CASSPTTVEVTDTQYF. CDR3 nucleotides: TGCGCCAGCAGCCCCACGACAGTGGAAGTCACAGATACGCAGTATTTT.

This chain connects TRBV10-3 to TRBJ2-7, with TRBD1 matching 7 bases. CDR1 and CDR2 (germline): ENHRY, SYGVKD. The CDR3 loop spans 15 amino acids. Unmatched junction bases numbered 9, after V lost 3 bases and J lost 4 bases. The CDR3 DNA reads TGTGCCATCAGTGAAACACAGGGGTCGGCATACGAGCAGTACTTC. This sequence encodes CAISETQGSAYEQYF.

This rearrangement joins TRBV7-3 to TRBJ2-2; tentatively, D is TRBD1 (5 bases). From germline, CDR1 is SGHTA and CDR2 FQGTGA. The CDR3 covers 15 residues. V was pared by 2 bases and J by 3 bases, with 10 bases between. The CDR3 DNA follows: TGTGCCAGCAGCTTAGAAGGGGCTTACACCGGGGAGCTGTTTTTT. It encodes CASSLEGAYTGELFF.

V gene TRBV11-3 combines with J gene TRBJ2-1, with TRBD2 matching 7 bases. The CDR3 is made up of 17 amino acids. V lost 5 bases, J lost 7 bases, and 17 bases stayed unmatched. Germline V gene lookup returns CDR1 SGHNT and CDR2 YENEEA. CDR3 bases: TGTGCCAGCAGCCCCACGACCCACGGGGGGACCTTAAATGAGCAGTTCTTC. This translates into CASSPTTHGGTLNEQFF.

V gene TRBV5-4 combines with J gene TRBJ1-1, with 8 bases lining up with TRBD1. Germline trimming cut 0 bases from V and 0 bases from J; bases unmatched to any gene: 10. The germline V gene has CDR1 SGHNT and CDR2 YYREEE (reference sequence). The CDR3 consists of 18 residues. In DNA form, the CDR3 reads TGTGCCAGCAGCTTGGGAGGACAGGGATTCCTCATGAACACTGAAGCTTTCTTT. The encoded protein is CASSLGGQGFLMNTEAFF. The full variable domain, with the rest looked up from reference TRBV5-4 and TRBJ1-1, is ETGVTQSPTHLIKTRGQQVTLRCSSQSGHNTVSWYQQALGQGPQFIFQYYREEENGRGNFPPRFSGLQFPNYSSELNVNALELDDSALYLCASSLGGQGFLMNTEAFFGQGTRLTVV.

The rearrangement links TRBV19 to TRBJ2-5, with 11 bases identical to TRBD2. In germline, CDR1 is LNHDA, CDR2 SQIVND (reference sequence). V lost 5 bases to trimming and J lost 6 bases; unmatched junction nucleotides: 8. This CDR3 comprises 15 residues. DNA for the CDR3: TGTGCCAGTAGTTCCCCTAGCGGGGGGTCTCAGACCCAGTACTTC. Encoded protein: CASSSPSGGSQTQYF.

The gene calls are TRBV3-1 (or the pseudogene TRBV3-2) and TRBJ1-1, with a possible D match to TRBD1 (6 bases). Trimming took off 4 bases at V and 4 bases at J, with 7 bases between the two ends. Germline CDR1 LGHDT, CDR2 YNNKEL (reference sequence). The length of the CDR3 is 12 residues. CDR3 sequence (DNA): TGTGCCAGCAGCCCCAGGGGCACTGAAGCTTTCTTT. Protein sequence: CASSPRGTEAFF.

This clone was observed a single time. This chain joins TRBV6-2 or TRBV6-3 and TRBJ1-1; D possibly corresponds to TRBD1 (5 bases). Germline values: CDR1 MNHEY, CDR2 SVGEGT. The length of the CDR3 is 14 residues. Trimming took 0 bases from V and 6 from J, leaving 11 bases between them. The CDR3 sequence: CASSYSTVGPEAFF. The DNA for the CDR3 is TGTGCCAGCAGTTACTCGACAGTAGGCCCTGAAGCTTTCTTT.

The chain couples TRBV19 to TRBJ2-3; no clear D. The ends were cut back, 0 bases at V and 1 base at J, with 5 bases in the middle. Germline V CDR1 and CDR2: LNHDA, SQIVND (reference sequence). The CDR3 has 14 residues. CDR3: CASSIDGGTDTQYF. The CDR3 DNA reads as TGTGCCAGTAGTATAGACGGTGGCACAGATACGCAGTATTTT.

This chain connects TRBV11-3 to TRBJ2-3; weak D call: TRBD2 (6 bases). The CDR3 length is 17 residues. With 3 bases removed from V and 3 bases from J, the gap between germline ends came to 19 bases. Germline CDR1 and CDR2: SGHNT and YENEEA. In DNA form, the CDR3 reads TGTGCCAGCAGCTTGTTGGGTGGCGGGGCTGGGACAGATACGCAGTATTTT. The encoded protein is CASSLLGGGAGTDTQYF. The full variable domain, completed using reference TRBV11-3 and TRBJ2-3, is EAGVVQSPRYKIIEKKQPVAFWCNPISGHNTLYWYLQNLGQGPELLIRYENEEAVDDSQLPKDRFSAERLKGVDSTLKIQPAELGDSAVYLCASSLLGGGAGTDTQYFGPGTRLTVL.